Described below is a single T cell receptor beta chain sequence and its context. No cognate antigen has been identified for it. The input lacks base qualities; no much larger clone sits a single base away. The CDR3 regions of human TCRbeta chains were analyzed by immunosequencing. In the authors' own workflow: TCRs in the repertoires were compared against a reference library of SARS-CoV-2-specific TCRs that had been generated with the MIRA antigen-specificity platform. Breadth was defined as the fraction of unique TCRs that were SARS-CoV-2-associated. Depth was defined as the fraction of total T cells that were SARS-CoV-2-associated. Each spike-specific TCR was assigned to its reactive spike region and to a CD4 or CD8 class using the MIRA data. Log10-transformed breadth and depth values were compared by one-way ANOVA with Sidak's multiple comparisons tests. As stored in TCRdb, this immuneACCESS dataset retains in-frame rearrangements with V and J assigned. A fraction of the clones does not appear; measured against another copy, unresolved V genes explain less than half of the discrepancy, and the remainder lacks a known reason. The V and J calls and clone size were taken over from that table, and D and trimming were inferred from the DNA. The sample includes approximately 77,000 clones, with about 92% observed a single time. The top ten constitute approximately 5% of the sample.

This sample's time point label indicates: about 28 days (+/-7) after the second vaccine dose. Because spike-specific TCR depth and breadth did not differ between the two schedules, AZD1222 recipients who got a second dose at roughly 4 weeks were pooled with those who got a second dose at roughly 12 weeks. Vaccinee samples came from UK trials COV001 and COV002, including a single-blind randomized controlled phase 2/3 trial of AZD1222 (ChAdOx1 nCoV-19) in healthy adults. For TCRbeta chain sequencing, PBMC samples from trial participants were taken at day 0 and at day 28 after the second dose. The data were taken from a study of T cell responses to AZD1222 COVID-19 vaccine (TCRdb year 2021). Background for the entire study: TCR sequencing was performed for 230 to 250 trial participants, of whom about 200 were given two doses of AZD1222 and around 26 were given two doses of MenACWY control vaccine. Trial participants were enrolled by age into subgroups of 18-55, 56-69 and 70-plus years, and around 150, 28 and 57 TCR-sequenced participants, respectively, were included in these subgroups.

Results the study describes overall, beyond this receptor: Nearly half of unique spike-specific TCRs reportedly recognized epitopes outside regions mutated in the B.1.351 and B.1.1.7 variants. The 56-69-year group was small, and its depth increase did not reach significance, likely because of low power. A significant rise in spike-specific TCR breadth and depth was observed after two AZD1222 doses relative to day 0 and relative to MenACWY recipients. Conclusions about previously exposed vaccinees are limited, since just a handful of AZD1222 recipients were seropositive for SARS-CoV-2 at baseline. No day 14 peak-response samples were available, so repertoires were characterized only after the peak T cell response. Most participants were white British and females outnumbered males, and the authors suggested that clonal diversity may have been underestimated. The whole spike protein was spanned by vaccine-associated CD4 TCRs, and dominant responses were seen in regions 160-218 and 743-854.

The V end loses 2 bases and the J end loses 3 bases, and a stretch of 7 bases separates them. The CDR3 sequence holds 13 residues, the cysteine and phenylalanine included. The only DNA kept is the CDR3, 39 bases in frame from the first base. Per the germline V gene (reference sequence), LNHDA is the CDR1 and SQIVND is the CDR2. The receptor comes from an adult who received the AZD1222 COVID-19 vaccine. This material consisted of peripheral blood, taken 28 days after the second AZD1222 dose. The chain is encoded by TRBV19 joined to TRBJ1-1; TRBD1 might be the D gene, on 5 matching bases. CDR3 sequence: CASSIRGYTEAFF. The DNA sequence reads TGTGCCAGTAGTATAAGGGGCTACACTGAAGCTTTCTTT.